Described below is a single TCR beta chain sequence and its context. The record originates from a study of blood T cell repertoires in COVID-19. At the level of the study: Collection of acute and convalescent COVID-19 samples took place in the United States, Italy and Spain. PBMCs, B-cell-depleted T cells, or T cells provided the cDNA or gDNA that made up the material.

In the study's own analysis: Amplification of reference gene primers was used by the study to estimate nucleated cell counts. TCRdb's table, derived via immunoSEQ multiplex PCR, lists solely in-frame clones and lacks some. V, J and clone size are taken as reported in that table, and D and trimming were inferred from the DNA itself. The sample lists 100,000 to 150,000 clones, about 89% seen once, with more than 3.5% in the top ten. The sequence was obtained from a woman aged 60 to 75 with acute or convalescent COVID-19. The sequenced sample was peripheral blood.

CDR3: CASSPQGANTEAFF. The CDR3 DNA follows: TGTGCCAGCAGCCCACAGGGAGCAAACACTGAAGCTTTCTTT. This sequence joins TRBV7-3 and TRBJ1-1; D may be TRBD1 (6 bases). Germline V lookup: CDR1 SGHTA, CDR2 FQGTGA. This CDR3 has 14 residues. The germline V and J ends were trimmed by 5 bases and 2 bases, with 12 bases remaining between them.